This T cell receptor (beta chain) was profiled in a study of cytomegalovirus exposure and HLA in healthy donors. In the study overall: The 120 or so validation repertoires were reported in a later analysis to have been generated on the same platform as the 666 first-cohort repertoires.

Looked up from germline, CDR1 is SGHDT and CDR2 is YYEEEE. Trimming shortened V by 1 base and J by 0 bases, and 11 bases separated the two germline ends. This CDR3 is built from 16 residues. In regard to this clone: What it recognizes is unknown.

General study points: It was around 160 TCR beta chains that were listed as cytomegalovirus-associated. Reports showed the classifier diagnosing cytomegalovirus status with high specificity and sensitivity.

A 120-subject validation cohort, separate from the roughly 700-subject first cohort, supplied the donors. Profiled with immunoSEQ multiplex PCR; TCRdb holds only in-frame clones, not every one. The profile shows 90,000 to 140,000 clones, about 86% of them singletons. This TCR came from a woman in her late teens or twenties in good health and CMV-seropositive. The rearrangement links TRBV5-6 to TRBJ1-5; no clear D gene. Input material: PBMCs. The CDR3 sequence is CASSLSLGASNQPQHF. The CDR3 DNA follows: TGTGCCAGCAGCTTGTCTTTGGGCGCTAGCAATCAGCCCCAGCATTTT.